One and the same sample provided the 27 T cell receptor beta chains below, sequenced in a study of Ad26.COV2.S vaccination and SARS-CoV-2 variants. Using immunoSEQ multiplex PCR, the repertoire was profiled, and TCRdb retains in-frame clones only, with some absent. Among roughly 700,000 clones listed, roughly nine tenths were seen once. Treatment meaning: about 20 received Ad26.COV2.S at low or high dose, single or two shots; about five received placebo; per-sample allocation not given. Specimens were obtained on day 63 following the first vaccine or placebo injection. The material sequenced was peripheral blood, taken in a trial of Ad26.COV2.S vaccine versus placebo. The receptor set was obtained from a person aged 18-65 years who received the Ad26.COV2.S COVID-19 vaccine or a placebo.

V and J are TRBV3-1 (or the pseudogene TRBV3-2) and TRBJ1-6; D remains unclear. The CDR3 is 14 residues long. Trimming pared 5 bases from V and 8 bases from J, leaving 13 bases between. Germline V gene data show CDR1 as LGHDT and CDR2 as YNNKEL (reference sequence). CDR3 in amino acids: CASSGSGIDSPLHF. The CDR3 DNA sequence: TGTGCCAGCAGCGGAAGCGGGATTGATTCACCCCTCCACTTT.

The genes are TRBV12-3 or TRBV12-4 and TRBJ1-4, with unresolved D. CDR3 length: 12 amino acids. V lost 6 bases to trimming and J lost 13 bases, with 15 bases between them. CDR3: CASSPRPGALFF. The CDR3 nucleotides are TGTGCCAGCAGCCCTCGTCCCGGCGCACTGTTTTTT.

The V and J genes are TRBV6-5 and TRBJ1-1; the match to TRBD1 covers 8 bases. This CDR3 contains 12 residues. Germline V gene sequence: CDR1 MNHEY, CDR2 SVGAGI. After removal of 5 bases from V and 7 bases from J, the junction contained 3 bases not matched to a gene. CDR3 sequence: CASSNRGGEAFF. DNA for the CDR3: TGTGCCAGCAGTAACAGGGGGGGTGAAGCTTTCTTT.

The chain is built from TRBV4-3 and TRBJ1-2, with TRBD1 identical over 8 bases. Trimming took 1 base from V and 6 from J; bases not matched to a gene: 1. The CDR3 spans 13 residues. From germline, CDR1 is LGHNA and CDR2 YSLEER. The CDR3 sequence: CASSQGTGNGYTF. The CDR3 region has the DNA TGCGCCAGCAGCCAAGGGACAGGGAATGGCTACACCTTC.

Concerning this clone: Distinct nucleotide sequences in the sample also encode this CDR3. The rearrangement joins TRBV18 to TRBJ2-7; the match to TRBD1 covers 10 bases. The V gene end was trimmed by 6 bases and the J gene end by 2 bases; junction bases not matched to a gene: 4. Germline CDR1 is KGHSH and CDR2 is LQKENI. CDR3 length equals 14 residues. The CDR3 bases are TGTGCCAGCTCGCGGGACAGGGGCGCCTACGAGCAGTACTTC. This translates into CASSRDRGAYEQYF. Full variable domain (rest looked up from reference TRBV18 and TRBJ2-7): NAGVMQNPRHLVRRRGQEARLRCSPMKGHSHVYWYRQLPEEGLKFMVYLQKENIIDESGMPKERFSAEFPKEGPSILRIQQVVRGDSAAYFCASSRDRGAYEQYFGPGTRLTVT.

The V and J genes are TRBV5-3 and TRBJ1-2; 8 nucleotides match TRBD1. TRBV5-3 is treated as an ORF (open reading frame) with a function not yet certain. The CDR3 runs to 14 residues. The junction had 5 bases not matched to a gene; V was cut back by 3 bases and J by 4 bases. The CDR3 DNA reads as TGTGCCAGAAGCTCCGACGACAGGGGCTATGGCTACACCTTC. Protein product: CARSSDDRGYGYTF.

This chain connects TRBV5-1 to TRBJ2-1; possibly TRBD1 for D (5 bases). There are 15 residues in the CDR3. Between the trimmed V and J ends, which lost 0 bases and 2 bases, there was a span of 9 bases. Germline V CDR1 and CDR2: SGHRS, YFSETQ. The CDR3 loop is CASSLEGWAYNEQFF. The CDR3 nucleotides are TGCGCCAGCAGCTTGGAGGGGTGGGCCTACAATGAGCAGTTCTTC.

This sequence joins TRBV5-1 and TRBJ2-7; a possible D gene is TRBD1 (6 bases). V dropped 2 bases and J dropped 0 bases, with 6 bases sitting between them. Germline V gives CDR1 SGHRS, CDR2 YFSETQ. The length of the CDR3 is 13 residues. In DNA, the CDR3 is TGCGCCAGCAGCTTACAGGGCTCCTACGAGCAGTACTTC. Its protein is CASSLQGSYEQYF. Complete variable domain (other parts from reference TRBV5-1 and TRBJ2-7): KAGVTQTPRYLIKTRGQQVTLSCSPISGHRSVSWYQQTPGQGLQFLFEYFSETQRNKGNFPGRFSGRQFSNSRSEMNVSTLELGDSALYLCASSLQGSYEQYFGPGTRLTVT.

This clone was observed a few times. The V and J genes are TRBV19 and TRBJ1-2, with 9 bases lining up with TRBD1. With V trimmed by 6 bases and J by 5 bases, 16 bases remained unmatched. Germline lookup yields CDR1 LNHDA and CDR2 SQIVND (reference sequence). This CDR3 has 17 amino acids. The CDR3 nucleotides read TGTGCCAGTAGACCCGGGACAGGGATTAATAGTTGGTATGGCTACACCTTC. Residues: CASRPGTGINSWYGYTF.

This sequence joins TRBV6-5 and TRBJ1-1; no firm D call. Germline V gene lookup returns CDR1 MNHEY and CDR2 SVGAGI. The CDR3 is made up of 13 amino acids. V gave up 6 bases and J gave up 0 bases, with 8 bases separating them. The CDR3 sequence is CASRVQLNTEAFF. The CDR3 DNA is TGTGCCAGCAGGGTACAGTTGAACACTGAAGCTTTCTTT.

The chain joins TRBV19 to TRBJ1-2; perhaps TRBD1 as D (6 bases). The CDR3 sequence is 15 residues long. V lost 3 bases, J lost 3 bases, and 14 bases lay in between. Germline values: CDR1 LNHDA, CDR2 SQIVND (reference sequence). The CDR3 loop is CASSIPAQGYYGYTF. CDR3 DNA sequence: TGTGCCAGTAGTATCCCGGCCCAGGGGTACTATGGCTACACCTTC.

This clone was found once. V is TRBV30 and J is TRBJ2-7; 13 positions agree with TRBD2. The ends lost 1 base at V and 7 bases at J; junction bases unmatched: 7. CDR3 length: 15 residues. Germline lookup yields CDR1 GTSNPN and CDR2 SVGIG (reference sequence). CDR3 nucleotide sequence: TGTGCCTGGAGTGCCGGACTAGCGGGAGTCATGGAGCAGTACTTC. Its translation is CAWSAGLAGVMEQYF. The variable domain in full, completed from reference TRBV30 and TRBJ2-7, reads SQTIHQWPATLVQPVGSPLSLECTVEGTSNPNLYWYRQAAGRGLQLLFYSVGIGQISSEVPQNLSASRPQDRQFILSSKKLLLSDSGFYLCAWSAGLAGVMEQYFGPGTRLTVT.

V is TRBV6-2 or TRBV6-3 and J is TRBJ1-1, with D possibly TRBD1 on 6 matching bases. Per the germline V gene, CDR1 is MNHEY and CDR2 is SVGEGT. The ends were cut back, 6 bases at V and 13 bases at J, with 18 bases in the middle. The CDR3 is 12 amino acids. The CDR3 DNA follows: TGTGCCAGCAGCCCCCGGGGGCGATGGGGTTTCTTT. Translating it yields CASSPRGRWGFF.

The chain carries TRBV4-3 and TRBJ1-2; 9 bases align to TRBD1. V was clipped by 0 bases and J by 5 bases; unmatched bases: 7. Germline CDR1 LGHNA, CDR2 YSLEER. This CDR3 contains 16 residues. The CDR3 protein is CASSQDRRQGGYGYTF. Written as DNA, the CDR3 is TGCGCCAGCAGCCAAGATAGGAGACAGGGGGGTTATGGCTACACCTTC.

The chain couples TRBV12-3 or TRBV12-4 to TRBJ1-5; unclear D gene. The CDR3 runs 11 residues. Trimming took off 5 bases at V and 6 bases at J, with 5 bases between the two ends. DNA for the CDR3: TGTGCCAGCAGTGCGGGTCAGCCCCAGCATTTT. It specifies CASSAGQPQHF.

This chain links TRBV27 with TRBJ1-4; 8 nucleotides align to TRBD1. Germline CDR1 reads MNHEY; CDR2 reads SMNVEV (reference sequence). This CDR3 region has 17 residues. Trimming at V came to 5 bases and at J to 3 bases, leaving 11 bases not matched to a gene. The CDR3 region is CASSPRQGYVANEKLFF. The CDR3 coding sequence is TGTGCCAGCAGTCCCCGACAGGGGTATGTAGCTAATGAAAAACTGTTTTTT. Full variable domain (remainder filled in from reference TRBV27 and TRBJ1-4): EAQVTQNPRYLITVTGKKLTVTCSQNMNHEYMSWYRQDPGLGLRQIYYSMNVEVTDKGDVPEGYKVSRKEKRNFPLILESPSPNQTSLYFCASSPRQGYVANEKLFFGSGTQLSVL.

This CDR3 reads CSARADREQYF. The CDR3 DNA reads TGCAGTGCTAGAGCCGACAGAGAGCAGTACTTC. This chain uses TRBV20-1 with TRBJ2-7; a possible D gene is TRBD1 (5 bases). This CDR3 is built from 11 residues. With 1 base removed from V and 7 bases from J, the gap between germline ends came to 8 bases. Germline CDR1 and CDR2: DFQATT and SNEGSKA (reference sequence).

The J gene is TRBJ2-6, the V gene TRBV27; the D is unclear. CDR3 length: 12 amino acids. V was trimmed by 7 bases and J by 2 bases, leaving 3 bases between them. CDR1 is MNHEY and CDR2 is SMNVEV in the germline V gene (reference sequence). The CDR3 is CASTTGANVLTF. For the CDR3, the DNA is TGTGCCAGCACCACTGGGGCCAACGTCCTGACTTTC.

The rearrangement joins TRBV5-1 to TRBJ2-1, with 7 bases fitting TRBD2. V trimming: 4 bases; J trimming: 0 bases; junction bases outside the gene matches: 7. The CDR3 runs 16 residues. Germline V gives CDR1 SGHRS, CDR2 YFSETQ. DNA of the CDR3: TGCGCCAGCAGCAAGGCGGGAGAGATCTCCTACAATGAGCAGTTCTTC. This sequence encodes CASSKAGEISYNEQFF.

The V and J genes are TRBV2 and TRBJ2-7; 7 bases align to TRBD1. This CDR3 region has 14 residues. Germline CDR1 reads SNHLY; CDR2 reads FYNNEI. V trimming: 5 bases; J trimming: 6 bases; junction bases outside the gene matches: 10. The CDR3 bases are TGTGCCAGCAGTAGACAGGGTCGGTCGGCCGAGCAGTACTTC. Amino acids: CASSRQGRSAEQYF.

The chain joins TRBV2 to TRBJ1-3, with 7 bases lining up with TRBD1. In germline, CDR1 is SNHLY, CDR2 FYNNEI. After removal of 4 bases from V and 7 bases from J, the junction contained 7 bases not matched to a gene. This CDR3 has 14 residues. The CDR3 coding sequence is TGTGCCAGCAGTGGACAGGGCTCCGGGAACACCATATATTTT. Translation gives CASSGQGSGNTIYF.

This clone was detected only a few times. The chain has TRBV5-1 and TRBJ2-7; TRBD1 agrees at 7 bases. The CDR3 runs to 14 residues. Germline CDR1 and CDR2: SGHRS and YFSETQ. Losses at the gene ends were 0 bases for V and 12 bases for J; bases not matched to a gene: 12. CDR3 region: CASSLAGQSKQWYF. Here the CDR3 DNA reads TGCGCCAGCAGCTTGGCGGGACAGTCGAAGCAGTGGTACTTC.

The gene calls are TRBV6-6 and TRBJ1-2; 9 nucleotides line up with TRBD1. J lost 6 bases, V lost 11 bases, and 13 bases had no gene match. Germline loops: CDR1 MNHNY, CDR2 SVGAGI (reference sequence). CDR3 length: 14 residues. The CDR3 is CAVRDRDALDGYTF. DNA for the CDR3: TGTGCCGTCCGGGACAGGGATGCTTTGGATGGCTACACCTTC.

V gene TRBV18 combines with J gene TRBJ2-1; 7 bases agree with TRBD2. The trim removed 2 bases at V and 2 bases at J, leaving 3 bases unmatched. The V gene's germline CDR1 is KGHSH and CDR2 LQKENI. The CDR3 is made up of 15 amino acids. CDR3 bases: TGTGCCAGCTCACCAATGCTAGCGGCCTACAATGAGCAGTTCTTC. Amino acid sequence: CASSPMLAAYNEQFF.

The chain is built from TRBV14 and TRBJ2-7, with 7 positions matching TRBD1. The V gene's germline CDR1 is SGHDN and CDR2 FVKESK. With 7 bases clipped from V and 0 bases from J, the junction kept 6 bases outside the gene matches. The CDR3 consists of 14 residues. CDR3 protein: CASNRGLGSYEQYF. The CDR3 nucleotides read TGTGCCAGCAACAGGGGATTGGGCTCCTACGAGCAGTACTTC.

Comments on this clone: Other DNA sequences in this sample translate to the same CDR3. The chain is built from TRBV30 and TRBJ1-3, with D possibly TRBD1 on 6 matching bases. The V gene's germline CDR1 is GTSNPN and CDR2 SVGIG (reference sequence). This CDR3 is 12 amino acids long. The V end lost 4 bases, the J end lost 4 bases, and 8 bases lay between the germline ends. The CDR3 sequence: CAWTQGGNTIYF. In DNA form, the CDR3 reads TGTGCCTGGACCCAGGGGGGAAACACCATATATTTT.

This chain connects TRBV19 to TRBJ1-5; 12 positions agree with TRBD1. Germline assignment: CDR1 LNHDA and CDR2 SQIVND (reference sequence). The CDR3 sequence is 18 residues long. Unmatched junction bases numbered 15, after V lost 8 bases and J lost 4 bases. The CDR3 DNA sequence: TGTGCCAGTTGGTCTAACCGAGGGACAGGGGGCGCGAATCAGCCCCAGCATTTT. As protein: CASWSNRGTGGANQPQHF.